This T cell receptor beta chain comes out of a study of cytomegalovirus exposure and HLA in healthy donors. About this clone itself: Its antigen is still unknown.

Study-wide results and caveats: The authors enumerated over 150 TCR beta chains as linked to cytomegalovirus. Association of a missense DCLRE1C variant with TCR beta V- and J-gene trimming was reported in a later analysis.

The PCR used 60 Vbeta and 13 Jbeta primers. Repertoires were generated with immunoSEQ multiplex PCR, while TCRdb's copy carries only in-frame clones and drops some. This table has 190,000 or so clones, around 83% appearing once. The ends lost 6 bases at V and 4 bases at J; junction bases unmatched: 6. This CDR3 has 15 amino acids. The germline gives CDR1 ENHRY, CDR2 SYGVKD. The chain is built from TRBV10-3 and TRBJ2-5, with TRBD1 identical over 12 bases. This clonotype was obtained from a man aged 50-59 years in good health and CMV-seronegative. Sequencing input: PBMCs. CDR3 DNA sequence: TGTGCCATCAGCGATCGGGACAGGGGGCTAGAGACCCAGTACTTC. Translation: CAISDRDRGLETQYF.